This T cell receptor beta chain was profiled in a study of beta chain features in type 1 diabetes. At the level of the study: The samples had 90 million to 130 million sorted cells examined in all.

cDNA synthesis used the whole RNA isolate, giving expressed TCRB sequences. The table came from immunoSEQ multiplex PCR; TCRdb's copy has only in-frame clones and leaves some out. The sample lists approximately 250,000 clones, around 22% occurring once. There was one heparinised blood draw per donor, averaging roughly 100 mL. General study findings and limits: Type 1 diabetes patients showed a moderate but significant shortening of TCRB CDR3s in all four CD4+ subsets. There were fewer insertions and more deletions at the VDJ junctions of type 1 diabetes patients. The question left open here concerned HLA type influencing TCRB rearrangement.

The junction had 5 bases not matched to a gene; V was cut back by 6 bases and J by 3 bases. The CDR3 loop spans 13 amino acids. Germline values: CDR1 SGHAT, CDR2 FQDESV (reference sequence). Only a few counts were recorded for this clone. The antigen is undetermined. This receptor was identified in a woman aged 25 to 39 with type 1 diabetes. Sequencing was performed on naive CD4+ T cells from blood. V and J are TRBV11-1 and TRBJ2-7, with 7 bases fitting TRBD1. The CDR3 sequence: CASRQDRNYEQYF. The CDR3 bases are TGTGCCAGCAGACAGGACAGGAACTACGAGCAGTACTTC.